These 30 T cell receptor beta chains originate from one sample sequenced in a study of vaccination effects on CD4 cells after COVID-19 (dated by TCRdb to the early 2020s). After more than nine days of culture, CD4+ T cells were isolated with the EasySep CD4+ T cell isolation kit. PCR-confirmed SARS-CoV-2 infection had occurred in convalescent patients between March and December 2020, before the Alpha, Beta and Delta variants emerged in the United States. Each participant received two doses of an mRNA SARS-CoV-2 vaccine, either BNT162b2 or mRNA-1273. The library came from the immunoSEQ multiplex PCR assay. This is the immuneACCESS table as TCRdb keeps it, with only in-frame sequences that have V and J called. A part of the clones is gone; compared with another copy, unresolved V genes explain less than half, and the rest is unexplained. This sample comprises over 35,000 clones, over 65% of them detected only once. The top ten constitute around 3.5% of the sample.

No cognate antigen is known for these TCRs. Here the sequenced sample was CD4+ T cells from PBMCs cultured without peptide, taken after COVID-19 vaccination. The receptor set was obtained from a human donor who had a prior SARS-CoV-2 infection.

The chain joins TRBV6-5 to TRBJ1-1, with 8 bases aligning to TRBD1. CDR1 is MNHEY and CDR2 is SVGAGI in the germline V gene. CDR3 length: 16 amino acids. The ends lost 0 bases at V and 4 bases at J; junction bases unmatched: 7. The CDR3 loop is CASSYSSHRGSTEAFF. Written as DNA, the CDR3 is TGTGCCAGCAGTTACTCGAGCCACAGGGGGAGCACTGAAGCTTTCTTT.

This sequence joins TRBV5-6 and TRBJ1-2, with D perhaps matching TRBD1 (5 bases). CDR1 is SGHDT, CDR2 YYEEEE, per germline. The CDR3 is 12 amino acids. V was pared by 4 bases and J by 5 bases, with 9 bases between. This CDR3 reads CASSEGEYGYTF. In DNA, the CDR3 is TGTGCCAGCAGCGAAGGGGAATATGGCTACACCTTC.

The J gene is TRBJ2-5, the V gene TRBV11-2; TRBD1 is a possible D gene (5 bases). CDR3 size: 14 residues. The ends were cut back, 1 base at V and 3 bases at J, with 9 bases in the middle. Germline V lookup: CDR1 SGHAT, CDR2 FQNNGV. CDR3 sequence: CASSLATVKETQYF. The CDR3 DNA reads TGTGCCAGCAGCTTAGCGACAGTGAAAGAGACCCAGTACTTC.

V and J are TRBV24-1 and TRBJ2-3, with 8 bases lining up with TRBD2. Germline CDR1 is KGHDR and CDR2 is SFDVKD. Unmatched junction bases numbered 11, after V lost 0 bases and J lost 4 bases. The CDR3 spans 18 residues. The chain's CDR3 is CATSDLRIGRAGADTQYF. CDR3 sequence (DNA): TGTGCCACCAGTGATTTGCGAATCGGGAGGGCTGGTGCAGATACGCAGTATTTT.

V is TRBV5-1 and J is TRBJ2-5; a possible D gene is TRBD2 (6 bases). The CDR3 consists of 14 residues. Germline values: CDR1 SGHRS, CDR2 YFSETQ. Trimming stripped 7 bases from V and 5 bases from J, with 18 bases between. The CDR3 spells CASRGLPYEETQYF. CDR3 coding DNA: TGCGCCAGCCGCGGACTACCTTACGAGGAGACCCAGTACTTC. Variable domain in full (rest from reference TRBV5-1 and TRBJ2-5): KAGVTQTPRYLIKTRGQQVTLSCSPISGHRSVSWYQQTPGQGLQFLFEYFSETQRNKGNFPGRFSGRQFSNSRSEMNVSTLELGDSALYLCASRGLPYEETQYFGPGTRLLVL.

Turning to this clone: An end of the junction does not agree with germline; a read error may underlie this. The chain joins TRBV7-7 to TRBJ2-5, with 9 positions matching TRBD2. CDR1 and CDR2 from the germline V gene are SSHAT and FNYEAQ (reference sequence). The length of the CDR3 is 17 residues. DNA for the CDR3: TGTGCTAGCAGCTTAGGGTTCGCGGGAGGGCCGGGGGAGACCCAGTACTTC. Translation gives CASSLGFAGGPGETQYF.

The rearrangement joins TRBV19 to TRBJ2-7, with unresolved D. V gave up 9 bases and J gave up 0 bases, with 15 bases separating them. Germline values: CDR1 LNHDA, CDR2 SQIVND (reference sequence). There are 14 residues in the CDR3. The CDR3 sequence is CASRAYQSSYEQYF. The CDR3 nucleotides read TGTGCCAGCCGGGCCTACCAGAGCTCCTACGAGCAGTACTTC. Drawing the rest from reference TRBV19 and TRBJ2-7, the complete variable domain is DGGITQSPKYLFRKEGQNVTLSCEQNLNHDAMYWYRQDPGQGLRLIYYSQIVNDFQKGDIAEGYSVSREKKESFPLTVTSAQKNPTAFYLCASRAYQSSYEQYFGPGTRLTVT.

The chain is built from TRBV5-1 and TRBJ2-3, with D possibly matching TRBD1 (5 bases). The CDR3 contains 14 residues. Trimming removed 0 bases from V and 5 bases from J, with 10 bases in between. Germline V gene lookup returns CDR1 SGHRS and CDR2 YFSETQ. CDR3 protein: CASSLGQSKDTQYF. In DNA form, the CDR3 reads TGCGCCAGCAGCTTGGGACAGTCCAAAGATACGCAGTATTTT.

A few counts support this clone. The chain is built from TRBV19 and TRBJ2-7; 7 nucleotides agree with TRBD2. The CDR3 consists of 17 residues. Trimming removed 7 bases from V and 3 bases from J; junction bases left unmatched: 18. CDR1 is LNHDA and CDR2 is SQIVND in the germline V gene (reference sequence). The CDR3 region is CASTPRPLPSGIYEQYF. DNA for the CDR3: TGTGCCAGTACTCCGAGGCCCCTCCCTAGCGGCATCTACGAGCAGTACTTC.

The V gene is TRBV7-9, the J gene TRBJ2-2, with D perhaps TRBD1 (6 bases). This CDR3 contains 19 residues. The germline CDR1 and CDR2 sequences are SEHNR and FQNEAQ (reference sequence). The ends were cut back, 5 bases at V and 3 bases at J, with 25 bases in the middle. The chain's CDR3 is CASSLLDQGPPTYTGELFF. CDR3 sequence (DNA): TGTGCCAGCAGCCTCCTTGATCAGGGGCCGCCGACTTACACCGGGGAGCTGTTTTTT.

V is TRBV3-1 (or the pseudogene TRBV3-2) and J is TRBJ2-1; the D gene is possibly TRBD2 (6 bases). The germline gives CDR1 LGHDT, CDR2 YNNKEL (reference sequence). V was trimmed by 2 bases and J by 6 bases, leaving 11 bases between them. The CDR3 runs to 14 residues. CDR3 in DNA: TGTGCCAGCAGCCAACAGGGAGGCCGCAATGAGCAGTTCTTC. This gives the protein CASSQQGGRNEQFF.

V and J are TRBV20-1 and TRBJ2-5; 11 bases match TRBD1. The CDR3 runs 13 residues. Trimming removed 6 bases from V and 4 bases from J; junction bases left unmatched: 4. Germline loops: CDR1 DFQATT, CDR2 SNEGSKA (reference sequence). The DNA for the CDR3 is TGCAGTGCCAGTGGGACAGGGGGAGAGACCCAGTACTTC. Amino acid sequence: CSASGTGGETQYF.

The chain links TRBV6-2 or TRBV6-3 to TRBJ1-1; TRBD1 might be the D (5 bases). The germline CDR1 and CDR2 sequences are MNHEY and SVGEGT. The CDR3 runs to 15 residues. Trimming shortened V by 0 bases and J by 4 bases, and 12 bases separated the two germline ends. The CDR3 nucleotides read TGTGCCAGCAGTTACTCGGGGACCCGAGGCACTGAAGCTTTCTTT. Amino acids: CASSYSGTRGTEAFF.

The CDR3 protein is CASSVFHQGPGELFF. The CDR3 region has the DNA TGTGCCAGCAGCGTATTCCACCAGGGCCCCGGGGAGCTGTTTTTT. This rearrangement joins TRBV9 to TRBJ2-2, with D possibly matching TRBD1 (5 bases). CDR1 and CDR2 (germline): SGDLS, YYNGEE. The CDR3 has 15 amino acids. Trimming took 1 base from V and 6 from J, leaving 13 bases between them.

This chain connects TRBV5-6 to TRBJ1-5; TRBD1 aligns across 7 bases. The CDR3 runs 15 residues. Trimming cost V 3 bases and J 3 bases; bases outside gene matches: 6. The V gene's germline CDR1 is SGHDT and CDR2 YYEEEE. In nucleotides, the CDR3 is TGTGCCAGCAGCTCCCGGGACAGCCTCAATCAGCCCCAGCATTTT. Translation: CASSSRDSLNQPQHF.

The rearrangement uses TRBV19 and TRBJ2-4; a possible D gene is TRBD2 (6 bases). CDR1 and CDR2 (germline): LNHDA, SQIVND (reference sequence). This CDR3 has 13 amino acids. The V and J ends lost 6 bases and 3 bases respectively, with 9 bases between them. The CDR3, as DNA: TGTGCCAGTAGCGGGAGAGTCAAAAACATTCAGTACTTC. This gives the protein CASSGRVKNIQYF.

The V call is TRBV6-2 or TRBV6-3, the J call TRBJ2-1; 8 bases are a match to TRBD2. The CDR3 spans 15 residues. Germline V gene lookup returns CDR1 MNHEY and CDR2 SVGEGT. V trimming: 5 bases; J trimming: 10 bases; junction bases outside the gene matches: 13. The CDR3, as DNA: TGTGCCAGCAGTCATAGCGGGGTGGGTATGCGGGAGCAGTTCTTC. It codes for CASSHSGVGMREQFF.

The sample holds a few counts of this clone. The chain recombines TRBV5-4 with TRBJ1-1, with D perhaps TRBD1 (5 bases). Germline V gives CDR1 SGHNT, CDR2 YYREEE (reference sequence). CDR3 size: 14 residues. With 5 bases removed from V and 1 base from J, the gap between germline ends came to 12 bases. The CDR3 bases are TGTGCCAGCAGATCGACAGCCTCGAACACTGAAGCTTTCTTT. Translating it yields CASRSTASNTEAFF. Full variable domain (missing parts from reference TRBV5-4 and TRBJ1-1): ETGVTQSPTHLIKTRGQQVTLRCSSQSGHNTVSWYQQALGQGPQFIFQYYREEENGRGNFPPRFSGLQFPNYSSELNVNALELDDSALYLCASRSTASNTEAFFGQGTRLTVV.

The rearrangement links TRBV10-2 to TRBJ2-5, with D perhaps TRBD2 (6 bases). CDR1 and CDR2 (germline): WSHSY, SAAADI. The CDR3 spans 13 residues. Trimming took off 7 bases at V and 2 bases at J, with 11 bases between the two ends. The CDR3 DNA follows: TGCGCCAGCAAGTTAGCGGATCAAGAGACCCAGTACTTC. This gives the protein CASKLADQETQYF.

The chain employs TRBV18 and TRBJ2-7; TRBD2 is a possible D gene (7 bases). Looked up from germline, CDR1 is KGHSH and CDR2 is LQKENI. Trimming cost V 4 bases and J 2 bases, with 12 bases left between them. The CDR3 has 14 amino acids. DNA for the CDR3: TGTGCCAGCTCACAGGGAGGGGGAACCTACGAGCAGTACTTC. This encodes CASSQGGGTYEQYF.

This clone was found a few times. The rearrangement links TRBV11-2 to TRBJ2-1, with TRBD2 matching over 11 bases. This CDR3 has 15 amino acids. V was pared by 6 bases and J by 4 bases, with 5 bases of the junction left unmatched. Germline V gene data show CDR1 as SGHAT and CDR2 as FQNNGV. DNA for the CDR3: TGTGCCAGCAGTTCGACTAGCGGGGCTTACAATGAGCAGTTCTTC. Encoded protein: CASSSTSGAYNEQFF.

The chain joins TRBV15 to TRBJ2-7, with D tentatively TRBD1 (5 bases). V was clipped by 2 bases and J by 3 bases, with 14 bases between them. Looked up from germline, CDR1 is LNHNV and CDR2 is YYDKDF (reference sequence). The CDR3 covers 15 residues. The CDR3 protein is CATSRTRVGGYEQYF. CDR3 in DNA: TGTGCCACCAGCAGAACCAGGGTCGGCGGCTACGAGCAGTACTTC.

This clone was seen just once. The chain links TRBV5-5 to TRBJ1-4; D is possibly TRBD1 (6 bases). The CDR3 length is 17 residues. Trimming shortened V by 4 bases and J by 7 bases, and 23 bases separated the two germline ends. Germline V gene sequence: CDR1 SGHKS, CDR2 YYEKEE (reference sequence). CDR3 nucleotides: TGTGCCAGCAGCGCAGGGGCAACCCCTACCAATCCTGAAAAACTGTTTTTT. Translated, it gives CASSAGATPTNPEKLFF.

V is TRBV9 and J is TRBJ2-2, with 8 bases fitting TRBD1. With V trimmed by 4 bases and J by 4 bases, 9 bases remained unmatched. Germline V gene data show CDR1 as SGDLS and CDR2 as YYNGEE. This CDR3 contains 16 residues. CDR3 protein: CASSPQTGAGTGELFF. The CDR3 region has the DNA TGTGCCAGCAGCCCTCAGACAGGGGCGGGCACCGGGGAGCTGTTTTTT.

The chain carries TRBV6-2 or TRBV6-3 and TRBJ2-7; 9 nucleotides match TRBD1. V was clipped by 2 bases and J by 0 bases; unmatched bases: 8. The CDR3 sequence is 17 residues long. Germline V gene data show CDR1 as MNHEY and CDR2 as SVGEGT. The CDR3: CASSYGGRDRVSYEQYF. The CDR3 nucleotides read TGTGCCAGCAGTTACGGAGGACGGGACAGGGTCTCCTACGAGCAGTACTTC.

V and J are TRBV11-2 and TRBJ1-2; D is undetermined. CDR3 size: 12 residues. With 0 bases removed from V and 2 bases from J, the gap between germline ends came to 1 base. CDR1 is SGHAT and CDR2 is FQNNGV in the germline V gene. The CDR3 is CASSLENYGYTF. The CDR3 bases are TGTGCCAGCAGCTTAGAAAACTATGGCTACACCTTC.

For the CDR3, the DNA is TGTGCCAGCAGCTCGTCTAACAGGGCTAAGGATACCCAGTACTTC. It yields the protein CASSSSNRAKDTQYF. This chain joins TRBV7-9 and TRBJ2-5; maybe TRBD1 (6 bases). V gave up 4 bases and J gave up 8 bases, with 20 bases separating them. Germline loops: CDR1 SEHNR, CDR2 FQNEAQ (reference sequence). The CDR3 is 15 amino acids.

CDR3 in DNA: TGTGCCAGCAGCCCCGCCAGGGACACCGGGGAGCTGTTTTTT. It encodes CASSPARDTGELFF. The chain recombines TRBV7-3 with TRBJ2-2; D might be TRBD1 (5 bases). The CDR3 is 14 residues long. The germline V and J ends were trimmed by 5 bases and 3 bases, with 10 bases remaining between them. Germline assignment: CDR1 SGHTA and CDR2 FQGTGA.

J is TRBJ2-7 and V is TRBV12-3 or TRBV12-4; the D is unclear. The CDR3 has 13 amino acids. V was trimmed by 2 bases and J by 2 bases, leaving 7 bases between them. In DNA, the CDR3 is TGTGCCAGCAGTTTATTTCCCGCCTACGAGCAGTACTTC. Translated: CASSLFPAYEQYF.

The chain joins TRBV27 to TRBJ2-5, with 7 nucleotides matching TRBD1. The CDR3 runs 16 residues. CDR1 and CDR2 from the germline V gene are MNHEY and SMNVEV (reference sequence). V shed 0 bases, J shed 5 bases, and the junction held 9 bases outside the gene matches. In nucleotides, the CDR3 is TGTGCCAGCAGTTTATCCAGACAGGGATCGGGGGAGACCCAGTACTTC. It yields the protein CASSLSRQGSGETQYF.